These T cell receptor beta chains were read from a single sample in a study of OX40 agonist ivuxolimab in advanced cancers. Clones were read by immunoSEQ multiplex PCR, and TCRdb kept only the in-frame ones, dropping some. Here the sample spans 26,000 or so clones, around 90% being singletons. Sequences were derived from CD4+ or CD8+ T cells sorted from blood, sampled in a trial of the OX40 agonist ivuxolimab. The receptors here all came from an adult with an advanced solid tumor such as melanoma, head and neck, liver or kidney cancer. Both conserved end residues are part of each CDR3. The order of the fields is CDR3 DNA, CDR3 protein, J gene, V gene, D gene, clone size. The D gene is left open where the match is weak. Rows give clone size only sometimes, using once, few, many, or a class for an expanded clone.

DNA: TGTGCCAGTATCGACAGCCTTGAGAACTATGGCTACACCTTC; CDR3: CASIDSLENYGYTF; J: TRBJ1-2; V: TRBV19; D: .; size: .
DNA: TGCGCCAGCAGCCCCCTCTTGGGAGCGGGTGGTACCTACGAGCAGTACTTC; CDR3: CASSPLLGAGGTYEQYF; J: TRBJ2-7; V: TRBV5-1; D: .; size: .
DNA: TGTGCCAGTAGTATGGGGCTAGGTTACGAGCAGTACTTC; CDR3: CASSMGLGYEQYF; J: TRBJ2-7; V: TRBV19; D: .; size: .
DNA: TGTGCCAGCAGTCGGGAGGGCGGGGGGTCCCCTAGCGGAGAAACCTACGAGCAGTACTTC; CDR3: CASSREGGGSPSGETYEQYF; J: TRBJ2-7; V: TRBV2; D: TRBD2; size: .
DNA: TGTGCCAGTAGTATAGAACAGAGTCCTTCCTATGGCTACACCTTC; CDR3: CASSIEQSPSYGYTF; J: TRBJ1-2; V: TRBV19; D: .; size: .
DNA: TGTGCCAGCAGTTACTCGACGGGGGATGAGCAGTTCTTC; CDR3: CASSYSTGDEQFF; J: TRBJ2-1; V: TRBV6-5; D: .; size: .
DNA: TGTGCCACCAGCGCCCGACTTAGCGGGCTTACCTACGAGCAGTACTTC; CDR3: CATSARLSGLTYEQYF; J: TRBJ2-7; V: TRBV15; D: TRBD2; size: once
DNA: TGTGCCACCCAAAAAACAGGGGGCGAAGCTGAAGCTTTCTTT; CDR3: CATQKTGGEAEAFF; J: TRBJ1-1; V: TRBV15; D: TRBD1; size: .
DNA: TGTGCCAGCAGTCCCGGACAGGAACAAGGGACTGAAGCTTTCTTT; CDR3: CASSPGQEQGTEAFF; J: TRBJ1-1; V: TRBV6-5; D: TRBD1; size: .
DNA: TGTGCCAGCAGCCCCGCGGGCAGTAATGAAAAACTGTTTTTT; CDR3: CASSPAGSNEKLFF; J: TRBJ1-4; V: TRBV7-9; D: .; size: .
DNA: TGTGCCAGCAGTCCAATGACAGGGGCCTATGGCTACACCTTC; CDR3: CASSPMTGAYGYTF; J: TRBJ1-2; V: TRBV27; D: TRBD1; size: .
DNA: TGTGCCAGCAGCGGACAGGGGGTCGAGCAGTACTTC; CDR3: CASSGQGVEQYF; J: TRBJ2-7; V: TRBV2; D: TRBD1; size: .
DNA: TGTGCCAGCAGTTTCGGTGAGAGTGAAGCTTTCTTT; CDR3: CASSFGESEAFF; J: TRBJ1-1; V: TRBV27; D: .; size: .
DNA: TGTGCCAGCAGCTCCCAAAAAGTTCCCTATGGCTACACCTTC; CDR3: CASSSQKVPYGYTF; J: TRBJ1-2; V: TRBV5-6; D: .; size: .
DNA: TGTGCCAGCAGTCCGGGACAGGTCTCGGACGAGCAGTACTTC; CDR3: CASSPGQVSDEQYF; J: TRBJ2-7; V: TRBV27; D: TRBD1; size: .
DNA: TGCGCCAGCAGCTTGGGAGGGACAGGGGGCTACGAGCAGTACTTC; CDR3: CASSLGGTGGYEQYF; J: TRBJ2-7; V: TRBV5-1; D: TRBD1; size: .
DNA: TGCGCCAGCAGCCAAGATCCGTTCGCGAACACCGGGGAGCTGTTTTTT; CDR3: CASSQDPFANTGELFF; J: TRBJ2-2; V: TRBV4-1; D: .; size: .
DNA: TGTGCCAGCAGGGGTTCCAGGGAGGGCGCGGGGTTCTTC; CDR3: CASRGSREGAGFF; J: TRBJ2-1; V: TRBV5-5; D: TRBD2; size: .